This T cell receptor (beta chain) was observed in a study of blood T cell repertoires in COVID-19. Clones were sequenced by immunoSEQ multiplex PCR, and TCRdb holds only the in-frame ones, with some missing. Seen here are about 43,000 clones, around nine tenths observed once, and the top ten hold around 3.7%. Sequencing was performed on peripheral blood. The TCR sequence derives from a man between 35 and 55 years old with COVID-19, enrolled during active disease.

This chain's CDR3 is CASSQRERGRGKQETQYF. For the CDR3, the DNA is TGTGCCAGCTCACAGAGAGAAAGGGGGAGGGGTAAACAAGAGACCCAGTACTTC. The rearrangement joins TRBV18 to TRBJ2-5; D may be TRBD2 (7 bases). The CDR3 sequence is 18 residues long. V was trimmed by 4 bases and J by 2 bases, leaving 23 bases between them. Germline loops: CDR1 KGHSH, CDR2 LQKENI.